Presented here are 7 T cell receptor beta chains from one specimen sequenced in a study of T cell responses to AZD1222 COVID-19 vaccine. The table came from immunoSEQ multiplex PCR; TCRdb's copy has only in-frame clones and leaves some out. The data contain about 180,000 clones, about 88% of them singletons. The specimen was peripheral blood, collected on day 0 of AZD1222 vaccination. The receptors come from an adult in good health.

The rearrangement uses TRBV27 and TRBJ1-1, with D possibly matching TRBD1 (6 bases). This CDR3 is 14 amino acids long. Germline V gene data show CDR1 as MNHEY and CDR2 as SMNVEV (reference sequence). V was cut by 0 bases and J by 1 base, with 6 bases left in between. CDR3 in amino acids: CASSLSGGNTEAFF. The DNA for the CDR3 is TGTGCCAGCAGTTTATCAGGGGGGAACACTGAAGCTTTCTTT.

This clone was detected once. The chain employs TRBV14 and TRBJ2-6, with 10 bases identical to TRBD1. The J segment lost 0 bases and the V segment lost 3 bases, leaving 11 bases of the junction unmatched. Germline CDR1 reads SGHDN; CDR2 reads FVKESK. The CDR3 runs to 20 residues. The chain's CDR3 is CASSQIPGQGIFSGANVLTF. Here the CDR3 DNA reads TGTGCCAGCAGCCAGATACCGGGACAGGGGATTTTCTCTGGGGCCAACGTCCTGACTTTC.

The rearrangement links TRBV7-2 to TRBJ2-1; no clear D. The germline gives CDR1 SGHTA, CDR2 FQGNSA. The ends were cut back, 2 bases at V and 9 bases at J, with 8 bases in the middle. CDR3 length: 12 amino acids. As DNA, the CDR3 is TGTGCCAGCAGCTTAACTAACCCTGAGCAGTTCTTC. Translating it yields CASSLTNPEQFF.

This chain joins TRBV29-1 and TRBJ2-7; weak D call: TRBD2 (6 bases). Germline V CDR1 and CDR2: SQVTM, ANQGSEA. This CDR3 comprises 13 residues. V lost 7 bases, J lost 3 bases, and 16 bases lay in between. The CDR3 DNA reads TGCAGCGCCCGGGACTCCGCCTTCTACGAGCAGTACTTC. This translates into CSARDSAFYEQYF.

In this sample, this clone turned up a few times. The chain uses TRBV12-3 or TRBV12-4 and TRBJ1-4; 7 bases line up with TRBD1. With 5 bases clipped from V and 7 bases from J, the junction kept 4 bases outside the gene matches. The CDR3 is made up of 13 amino acids. CDR3 sequence reads: CASSRTGVEKLFF. The CDR3 DNA is TGTGCCAGCAGTAGAACAGGGGTTGAAAAACTGTTTTTT.

V usage is TRBV28 and J usage is TRBJ2-7; TRBD2 matches 9 bases. The trim removed 2 bases at V and 4 bases at J, leaving 3 bases unmatched. CDR1 is MDHEN, CDR2 SYDVKM, per germline. The CDR3 spans 14 residues. CDR3 sequence (DNA): TGTGCCAGCAGTTTAGCGGGAGGGCAATACGAGCAGTACTTC. This sequence encodes CASSLAGGQYEQYF.

V is TRBV7-3 and J is TRBJ2-2; 7 bases align to TRBD1. The length of the CDR3 is 15 residues. Germline-derived CDR1 and CDR2 are SGHTA and FQGTGA. J lost 8 bases, V lost 6 bases, and 12 bases had no gene match. CDR3 sequence (DNA): TGTGCCAGCAGTTCCACACAGGGGCTCGGAGGGGAGCTGTTTTTT. As protein: CASSSTQGLGGELFF.